This T cell receptor beta chain appears in the sequencing data of a study of T cell changes during pregnancy in multiple sclerosis. V shed 0 bases, J shed 2 bases, and the junction held 11 bases outside the gene matches. The CDR3 is 19 residues long. CDR1 MNHNS and CDR2 SASEGT come from the germline V gene. Produced via immunoSEQ multiplex PCR; TCRdb's table is partial and in-frame only. The table has 73,000 or so clones, around 90% seen once. The input for sequencing was peripheral blood, taken in the second trimester of pregnancy. The TCR originated in a female donor with multiple sclerosis, enrolled in a pregnancy study. The chain employs TRBV6-1 and TRBJ2-1, with TRBD2 matching 9 bases. This CDR3 is CASSEAKPSLAGPYNEQFF. The CDR3, as DNA: TGTGCCAGCAGTGAAGCGAAGCCCTCTCTAGCGGGGCCCTACAATGAGCAGTTCTTC.